This T cell receptor beta chain was observed in a study of shared clonotypes between healthy human individuals. Assay: immunoSEQ multiplex PCR; the TCRdb copy retains only in-frame clones and omits some. The data show 1,100,000 or so clones, around 82% seen once. Trimming removed 6 bases at V and 4 bases at J, with 16 bases between. Per the germline V gene, CDR1 is SGHDT and CDR2 is YYEEEE. The CDR3 is 14 residues long. In the CD4+ fraction, cells were divided into CD45RA+ naive and CD45RA-negative memory subsets. The clonotype comes from a man between 18 and 35 years old in good health. Some clones in this sample may be carry-over from other donors' samples. The chain has TRBV5-6 and TRBJ1-2; weak D call: TRBD1 (6 bases). The source material was memory CD4+ T cells from PBMCs. Subset defined: CD45RA-negative fraction. Here the CDR3 reads CASTGLRGAYGYTF. The CDR3 bases are TGTGCCAGCACCGGACTCCGGGGGGCCTATGGCTACACCTTC.